Shown below are 16 T cell receptor beta chains from a single sample sequenced in a study of vaccination effects on CD4 cells after COVID-19. No antigen has been identified for these receptors. Repertoires were generated with immunoSEQ multiplex PCR, while TCRdb's copy carries only in-frame clones and drops some. The table includes almost 70,000 clones, 70% to 85% detected once. Before sequencing, viral peptide pools were used by the ViraFEST assay to expand antigen-specific CD4+ T cells. Isolating CD4+ T cells followed less than 11 days of culture. Each person got two doses of an mRNA SARS-CoV-2 vaccine, BNT162b2 or mRNA-1273. Sequencing used CD4+ T cells from PBMCs cultured with HCoV-229E spike peptides, obtained after COVID-19 vaccination. The receptors shown here come from a human donor who received a COVID-19 vaccine.

CDR3 nucleotide sequence: TGTGCCAGCAGCTTAGCAACCTATGGCTACACCTTC. This codes for CASSLATYGYTF. The chain uses TRBV7-2 and TRBJ1-2, with no clear D. The ends were cut back, 0 bases at V and 4 bases at J, with 3 bases in the middle. The germline V gene has CDR1 SGHTA and CDR2 FQGNSA. This CDR3 is 12 amino acids long.

The V gene is TRBV4-1, the J gene TRBJ1-2, with D possibly TRBD1 on 5 matching bases. CDR3 length: 16 amino acids. CDR1 and CDR2 (germline): MGHRA, YSYEKL. V was clipped by 3 bases and J by 7 bases, with 21 bases between them. In DNA, the CDR3 is TGCGCCAGCAGCCATGTTCCCCCCCAGGGCTCCGGTGGCTACACCTTC. This encodes CASSHVPPQGSGGYTF.

This sequence joins TRBV11-3 and TRBJ2-1; TRBD2 matches at 12 bases. CDR1 is SGHNT, CDR2 YENEEA, per germline. The V segment lost 3 bases and the J segment 6 bases; nucleotides outside the gene matches: 6. This CDR3 comprises 16 residues. The CDR3 coding sequence is TGTGCCAGCAGCTTTTCTAGCGGGGGGGTTCTCAATGAGCAGTTCTTC. Encoded protein: CASSFSSGGVLNEQFF.

This clone occurred a few times. This chain joins TRBV6-1 and TRBJ2-7, with 7 positions matching TRBD1. With 3 bases clipped from V and 0 bases from J, the junction kept 5 bases outside the gene matches. This CDR3 comprises 15 residues. Germline V gives CDR1 MNHNS, CDR2 SASEGT. The CDR3 protein is CASSDRGFSSYEQYV. In DNA form, the CDR3 reads TGTGCCAGCAGTGACAGGGGGTTTAGCTCCTACGAGCAGTACGTC.

The V gene is TRBV4-2, the J gene TRBJ2-3; no definite D call. Germline V CDR1 and CDR2: LGHNA, YNFKEQ. V shed 2 bases and J shed 0 bases, with 6 bases lying between them. The length of the CDR3 is 14 residues. CDR3: CASSQSTSTDTQYF. Here the CDR3 DNA reads TGTGCCAGCAGCCAATCGACTAGCACAGATACGCAGTATTTT.

This clone was seen a few times. This chain uses TRBV10-1 with TRBJ2-5; tentatively, D is TRBD1 (5 bases). The ends were cut back, 4 bases at V and 5 bases at J, with 11 bases in the middle. This CDR3 has 13 residues. CDR1 WNHNN and CDR2 SYGVQD come from the germline V gene (reference sequence). The CDR3 is CASSGRQGETQYF. In DNA form, the CDR3 reads TGCGCCAGCAGTGGTCGGCAGGGCGAGACCCAGTACTTC.

V usage is TRBV19 and J usage is TRBJ2-5; 8 nucleotides match TRBD2. CDR3 length: 13 residues. V shed 5 bases, J shed 4 bases, and the junction held 3 bases outside the gene matches. Looked up from germline, CDR1 is LNHDA and CDR2 is SQIVND (reference sequence). DNA of the CDR3: TGTGCCAGTAGTCGGGGGGGAATAGAGACCCAGTACTTC. This gives the protein CASSRGGIETQYF.

The chain carries TRBV4-1 and TRBJ2-2; D may be TRBD1 (6 bases). Germline V gene lookup returns CDR1 MGHRA and CDR2 YSYEKL. V shed 2 bases and J shed 5 bases, with 12 bases lying between them. The CDR3 is 15 residues long. The CDR3 protein is CASSQRTGWTGELFF. CDR3 DNA: TGCGCCAGCAGCCAACGAACAGGGTGGACCGGGGAGCTGTTTTTT.

This clone was recorded a few times. The V call is TRBV5-1, the J call TRBJ1-1, with TRBD1 as a possible D gene (5 bases). The V end lost 4 bases, the J end lost 6 bases, and 16 bases lay between the germline ends. The germline V gene encodes CDR1 SGHRS and CDR2 YFSETQ. This CDR3 comprises 14 residues. The CDR3 nucleotides are TGCGCCAGCAGCAGGGGACCTCTGACGGCTGAAGCTTTCTTT. This gives the protein CASSRGPLTAEAFF. Together with reference TRBV5-1 and TRBJ1-1, the CDR3 gives the full variable domain: KAGVTQTPRYLIKTRGQQVTLSCSPISGHRSVSWYQQTPGQGLQFLFEYFSETQRNKGNFPGRFSGRQFSNSRSEMNVSTLELGDSALYLCASSRGPLTAEAFFGQGTRLTVV.

This clone was counted a few times. The chain couples TRBV5-1 to TRBJ2-7; 8 bases agree with TRBD1. The CDR3 is 12 amino acids. The germline CDR1 and CDR2 sequences are SGHRS and YFSETQ. V gave up 2 bases and J gave up 6 bases; unmatched junction bases: 1. CDR3 in DNA: TGCGCCAGCAGCTTAGACAGGGGCGAGCAGTACGTC. It specifies CASSLDRGEQYV.

CDR3 region: CASSLWGDSHGYTF. CDR3 bases: TGTGCCAGCAGCTTATGGGGGGACAGCCACGGCTACACCTTC. The genes are TRBV7-9 and TRBJ1-2, with 7 nucleotides matching TRBD1. The germline CDR1 and CDR2 sequences are SEHNR and FQNEAQ (reference sequence). This CDR3 is 14 amino acids long. The ends lost 2 bases at V and 8 bases at J; junction bases unmatched: 8.

The chain uses TRBV24-1 and TRBJ1-2, with a tentative D call TRBD1 (6 bases). The germline V gene encodes CDR1 KGHDR and CDR2 SFDVKD. V was cut by 4 bases and J by 2 bases, with 7 bases left in between. This CDR3 region has 13 residues. The CDR3: CATSEGGNYGYTF. In nucleotides, the CDR3 is TGTGCCACCAGTGAAGGGGGGAACTATGGCTACACCTTC.

The gene calls are TRBV7-3 and TRBJ2-1; tentatively, D is TRBD2 (6 bases). The CDR3 runs 14 residues. Trimming shortened V by 5 bases and J by 7 bases, and 15 bases separated the two germline ends. The V gene's germline CDR1 is SGHTA and CDR2 FQGTGA. Written as DNA, the CDR3 is TGTGCCAGCAGCCCCCGGGCGGGAAATAATGAGCAGTTCTTC. It is translated as CASSPRAGNNEQFF.

CDR3 sequence (DNA): TGTGCCAGCAGCTCAGGGGGACAGCCTAATCAGCCCCAGCATTTT. Translation: CASSSGGQPNQPQHF. The V gene is TRBV11-2, the J gene TRBJ1-5; the match to TRBD1 covers 7 bases. The CDR3 contains 15 residues. V dropped 4 bases and J dropped 4; count of bases not matched to a gene: 7. Germline V gene sequence: CDR1 SGHAT, CDR2 FQNNGV.

The CDR3 coding sequence is TGTGCCAGTAGTATTGGCATTAGTGAGGTTGAGCAGTTCTTC. Amino acids: CASSIGISEVEQFF. V gene TRBV19 combines with J gene TRBJ2-1; no firm D call. V was trimmed by 3 bases and J by 9 bases, leaving 15 bases between them. Germline lookup yields CDR1 LNHDA and CDR2 SQIVND (reference sequence). The CDR3 length is 14 residues.

This chain joins TRBV10-3 and TRBJ2-3, with TRBD2 identical over 7 bases. The germline V gene encodes CDR1 ENHRY and CDR2 SYGVKD. This CDR3 spans 15 amino acids. Germline trimming cut 7 bases from V and 2 bases from J; bases unmatched to any gene: 9. In nucleotides, the CDR3 is TGTGCCATCAAAGGTGTGGCGGGAGCCACAGATACGCAGTATTTT. Its protein product is CAIKGVAGATDTQYF.